This TCR beta chain is from a study of technical replicates of blood from several donors. Sequenced by immunoSEQ multiplex PCR; TCRdb stores in-frame clones only, minus some. The repertoire holds tens of thousands of clones, with approximately 95% as singletons. CDR3 length: 14 amino acids. CDR1 SNHLY and CDR2 FYNNEI come from the germline V gene. V lost 1 base to trimming and J lost 4 bases; unmatched junction nucleotides: 3. The sample consisted of T cells isolated from PBMCs. This sequence was found in a human donor in good health. The rearrangement joins TRBV2 to TRBJ1-1; TRBD1 aligns across 7 bases. The DNA for the CDR3 is TGTGCCAGCAGTGAAGTAGGGGGCGGCACTGAAGCTTTCTTT. Its translation: CASSEVGGGTEAFF.